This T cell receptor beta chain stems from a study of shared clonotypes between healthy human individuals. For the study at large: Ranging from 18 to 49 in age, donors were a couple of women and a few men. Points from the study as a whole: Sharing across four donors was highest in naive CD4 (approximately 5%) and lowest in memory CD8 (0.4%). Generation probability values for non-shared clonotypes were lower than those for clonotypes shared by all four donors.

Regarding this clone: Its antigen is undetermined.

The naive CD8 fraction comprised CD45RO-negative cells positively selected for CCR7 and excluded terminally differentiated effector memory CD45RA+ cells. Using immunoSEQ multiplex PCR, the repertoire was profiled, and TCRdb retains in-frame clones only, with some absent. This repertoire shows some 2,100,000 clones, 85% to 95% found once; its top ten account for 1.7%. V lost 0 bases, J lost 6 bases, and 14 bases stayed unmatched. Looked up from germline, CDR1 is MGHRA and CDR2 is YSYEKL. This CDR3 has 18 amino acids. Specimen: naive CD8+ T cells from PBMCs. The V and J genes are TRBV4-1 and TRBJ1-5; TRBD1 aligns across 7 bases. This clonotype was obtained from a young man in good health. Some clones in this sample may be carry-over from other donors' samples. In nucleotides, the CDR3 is TGCGCCAGCAGCCAAGATAAGGGGGCAGGTATCATGGGTCAGCCCCAGCATTTT. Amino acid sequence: CASSQDKGAGIMGQPQHF.